The clone carrying this TCR beta chain was seen a single time. The source of the sample is a study of shared clonotypes between healthy human individuals. V was clipped by 5 bases and J by 5 bases; unmatched bases: 9. Germline CDR1 is MNHEY and CDR2 is SMNVEV (reference sequence). The CDR3 totals 15 residues. Selected positively for CCR7 and CD45RO-negative, naive CD8 cells excluded terminally differentiated effector memory CD45RA+ cells. Profiling relied on immunoSEQ multiplex PCR, and the TCRdb table lists in-frame clones only, not all of them. This sample has some 2.1 million clones, with 85% to 95% found just once.

Sequencing input: naive CD8+ T cells sorted from blood. The chain couples TRBV27 to TRBJ2-5, with 9 nucleotides matching TRBD1. The receptor's source is a man younger than 35 in good health. The CDR3 region has the DNA TGTGCCAGCAGTACCGAGGGACAGGGCGAGGAGACCCAGTACTTC. It codes for CASSTEGQGEETQYF.